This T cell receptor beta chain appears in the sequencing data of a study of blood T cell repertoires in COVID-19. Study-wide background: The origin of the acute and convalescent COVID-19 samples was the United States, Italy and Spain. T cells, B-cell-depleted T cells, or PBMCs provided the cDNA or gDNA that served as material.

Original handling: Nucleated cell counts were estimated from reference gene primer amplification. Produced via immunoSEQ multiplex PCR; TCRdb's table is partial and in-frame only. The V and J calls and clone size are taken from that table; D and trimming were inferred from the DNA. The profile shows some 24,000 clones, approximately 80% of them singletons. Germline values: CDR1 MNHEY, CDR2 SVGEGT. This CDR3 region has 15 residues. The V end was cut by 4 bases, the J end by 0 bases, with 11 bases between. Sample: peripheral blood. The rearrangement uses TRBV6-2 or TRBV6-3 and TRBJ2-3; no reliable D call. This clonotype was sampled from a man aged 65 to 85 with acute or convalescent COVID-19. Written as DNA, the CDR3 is TGTGCCAGCAGTTCCCGGGTGGATAGCACAGATACGCAGTATTTT. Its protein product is CASSSRVDSTDTQYF.